The 20 T cell receptor beta chains below come from one sample, sequenced in a study of blood T cell repertoires in COVID-19. TCRdb's table, derived via immunoSEQ multiplex PCR, lists solely in-frame clones and lacks some. This repertoire shows about 250,000 clones, approximately 83% found once; its top ten account for approximately 3.8%. Sequenced input: PBMCs or T cells enriched from blood (not recorded which). The receptors were gathered from a woman aged 40 to 50 who had been exposed to COVID-19.

This CDR3 is CASSQWLPSEQFF. Written as DNA, the CDR3 is TGTGCCAGCAGCCAGTGGTTACCCAGTGAGCAGTTCTTC. V usage is TRBV3-1 (or the pseudogene TRBV3-2) and J usage is TRBJ2-1; D ambiguous. Per the germline V gene, CDR1 is LGHDT and CDR2 is YNNKEL (reference sequence). There are 13 residues in the CDR3. V was cut by 3 bases and J by 9 bases, with 12 bases left in between.

The chain joins TRBV27 to TRBJ1-6, with 7 bases aligning to TRBD1. Germline-derived CDR1 and CDR2 are MNHEY and SMNVEV (reference sequence). The CDR3 spans 15 residues. J was trimmed by 6 bases and V by 5 bases; bases with no gene match: 7. This CDR3 reads CASSPGTVPNSPLHF. CDR3 coding DNA: TGTGCCAGCAGTCCAGGGACAGTTCCTAATTCACCCCTCCACTTT.

The V call is TRBV7-2, the J call TRBJ1-5; 11 nucleotides align to TRBD1. Germline V gene data show CDR1 as SGHTA and CDR2 as FQGNSA. With V trimmed by 5 bases and J by 7 bases, 7 bases remained unmatched. The CDR3 is 15 residues long. The CDR3 spells CASSLGTGGSQPQHF. As DNA, the CDR3 is TGTGCCAGCAGCCTAGGGACAGGGGGTAGCCAGCCCCAGCATTTT. Full variable domain (missing parts from reference TRBV7-2 and TRBJ1-5): GAGVSQSPSNKVTEKGKDVELRCDPISGHTALYWYRQSLGQGLEFLIYFQGNSAPDKSGLPSDRFSAERTGGSVSTLTIQRTQQEDSAVYLCASSLGTGGSQPQHFGDGTRLSIL.

The chain combines TRBV2 with TRBJ1-5; D ambiguous. Germline CDR1 SNHLY, CDR2 FYNNEI. CDR3 length: 14 amino acids. The V end was cut by 10 bases, the J end by 2 bases, with 15 bases between. CDR3 loop: CATDRWGGNQPQHF. In DNA, the CDR3 is TGTGCCACGGACCGGTGGGGAGGCAATCAGCCCCAGCATTTT.

There are many counts of this clone. This chain uses TRBV4-1 with TRBJ2-1; TRBD2 matches at 10 bases. In germline, CDR1 is MGHRA, CDR2 YSYEKL. This CDR3 has 21 amino acids. Trimming at V came to 1 base and at J to 4 bases, leaving 19 bases not matched to a gene. The CDR3 DNA reads as TGCGCCAGCAGCCAAGGAGGATGGGGCCAGGGGGTACTAGCGGGATACAATGAGCAGTTCTTC. It specifies CASSQGGWGQGVLAGYNEQFF.

The chain has TRBV19 and TRBJ1-1; 10 bases are shared with TRBD1. V gave up 6 bases and J gave up 6 bases; unmatched junction bases: 10. CDR1 and CDR2 from the germline V gene are LNHDA and SQIVND (reference sequence). This CDR3 is 15 amino acids long. CDR3 loop: CASRLRTGGRAEAFF. The CDR3 DNA is TGTGCCAGTAGACTTAGGACAGGGGGGAGGGCTGAAGCTTTCTTT.

The rearrangement uses TRBV19 and TRBJ2-5, with 11 positions matching TRBD2. From germline, CDR1 is LNHDA and CDR2 SQIVND (reference sequence). The CDR3 totals 18 residues. V was clipped by 6 bases and J by 5 bases; unmatched bases: 17. The CDR3 spells CASSPGKGTSGGEETQYF. In DNA, the CDR3 is TGTGCCAGTAGCCCCGGGAAAGGTACTAGCGGGGGCGAGGAGACCCAGTACTTC.

The chain employs TRBV19 and TRBJ2-1; TRBD2 aligns across 10 bases. The CDR3 loop spans 14 amino acids. Germline V gene data show CDR1 as LNHDA and CDR2 as SQIVND (reference sequence). The V segment lost 7 bases and the J segment 7 bases; nucleotides outside the gene matches: 7. The chain's CDR3 is CASMSGGAQNEQFF. As DNA, the CDR3 is TGTGCCAGTATGAGCGGGGGGGCCCAGAATGAGCAGTTCTTC.

This clone turned up a few times. The chain has TRBV29-1 and TRBJ1-1, with a tentative D call TRBD1 (5 bases). This CDR3 comprises 13 residues. V was cut by 6 bases and J by 1 base, with 12 bases left in between. CDR1 is SQVTM, CDR2 ANQGSEA, per germline. This chain's CDR3 is CSVSDSKNTEAFF. CDR3 nucleotides: TGCAGCGTGTCCGACAGTAAGAACACTGAAGCTTTCTTT.

V usage is TRBV4-1 and J usage is TRBJ2-5, with a possible D match to TRBD2 (6 bases). This CDR3 spans 15 amino acids. Trimming took 0 bases from V and 4 from J, leaving 12 bases between them. Per germline, CDR1 MGHRA and CDR2 YSYEKL. Here the CDR3 DNA reads TGCGCCAGCAGCCAAGAGGGGACTCCGAGAGAGACCCAGTACTTC. This sequence encodes CASSQEGTPRETQYF.

V gene TRBV2 combines with J gene TRBJ2-7; D is ambiguous. The CDR3 loop spans 10 amino acids. Germline values: CDR1 SNHLY, CDR2 FYNNEI. V lost 7 bases and J lost 2, with 3 bases in between. The CDR3 bases are TGTGCCAGCACAGCCTACGAGCAGTACTTC. It codes for CASTAYEQYF.

This clone appeared once. This chain connects TRBV18 to TRBJ1-6; 7 bases fit TRBD1. The V and J ends lost 3 bases and 8 bases, in that order; junction bases with no gene match: 4. The CDR3 is 14 amino acids. Per germline, CDR1 KGHSH and CDR2 LQKENI. The CDR3 region has the DNA TGTGCCAGCTCACCTAGACAGGGAGATTCACCCCTCCACTTT. Encoded protein: CASSPRQGDSPLHF.

The chain combines TRBV6-6 with TRBJ2-7; D ambiguous. This CDR3 contains 15 residues. Trimming removed 4 bases at V and 1 base at J, with 14 bases between. Looked up from germline, CDR1 is MNHNY and CDR2 is SVGAGI (reference sequence). The CDR3: CASSWQVTESYEQYF. In DNA, the CDR3 is TGTGCCAGCAGTTGGCAGGTAACGGAATCCTACGAGCAGTACTTC.

The chain has TRBV3-1 (or the pseudogene TRBV3-2) and TRBJ1-5; no clear D gene. V was cut by 4 bases and J by 2 bases, with 9 bases left in between. Germline loops: CDR1 LGHDT, CDR2 YNNKEL (reference sequence). The CDR3 runs 14 residues. The CDR3 region has the DNA TGTGCCAGCAGCCCCGGGGTTGGCAATCAGCCCCAGCATTTT. Protein product: CASSPGVGNQPQHF.

This clone was seen once. The chain couples TRBV2 to TRBJ2-1; D is undetermined. Trimming removed 5 bases at V and 8 bases at J, with 7 bases between. The CDR3 consists of 11 residues. The germline V gene encodes CDR1 SNHLY and CDR2 FYNNEI. The DNA of the CDR3 is TGTGCCAGCAGTTACCGGGATGAGCAGTTCTTC. This encodes CASSYRDEQFF.

This chain joins TRBV12-3 or TRBV12-4 and TRBJ2-7; no clear D gene. The CDR3 runs to 12 residues. CDR3 residues: CTTIPQVYEQYF. CDR3 sequence (DNA): TGTACAACAATTCCCCAGGTCTACGAGCAGTACTTC.

The V gene is TRBV7-3, the J gene TRBJ2-1; perhaps TRBD2 as D (5 bases). The germline V and J ends were trimmed by 2 bases and 3 bases, with 11 bases remaining between them. CDR3 length: 15 residues. Per germline, CDR1 SGHTA and CDR2 FQGTGA. Here the CDR3 reads CASSLERLNYNEQFF. DNA for the CDR3: TGTGCCAGCAGCTTAGAGCGACTAAACTACAATGAGCAGTTCTTC.

The chain carries TRBV3-1 (or the pseudogene TRBV3-2) and TRBJ1-2, with TRBD1 matching 10 bases. This CDR3 comprises 14 residues. Germline assignment: CDR1 LGHDT and CDR2 YNNKEL (reference sequence). Unmatched junction bases numbered 3, after V lost 4 bases and J lost 4 bases. CDR3 DNA sequence: TGTGCCAGCAGCCGGGACAGGGGAGGCTATGGCTACACCTTC. Amino acids: CASSRDRGGYGYTF.

This clone is a singleton in its sample. This chain joins TRBV9 and TRBJ2-1; 11 nucleotides match TRBD2. The V gene end was trimmed by 4 bases and the J gene end by 6 bases; junction bases not matched to a gene: 6. CDR1 is SGDLS and CDR2 is YYNGEE in the germline V gene. The CDR3 is 15 amino acids. This chain's CDR3 is CASSPSGLAVNEQFF. The CDR3 nucleotides read TGTGCCAGCAGCCCTTCGGGACTAGCGGTCAATGAGCAGTTCTTC.

This sequence joins TRBV9 and TRBJ1-3; 7 bases are a match to TRBD1. V lost 3 bases and J lost 3; bases outside the gene matches: 3. The CDR3 loop spans 14 amino acids. Germline CDR1 reads SGDLS; CDR2 reads YYNGEE. The CDR3, as DNA: TGTGCCAGCAGCGCGGGGACAGTTGGAAACACCATATATTTT. Its translation: CASSAGTVGNTIYF.